A single sample gave rise to the 11 T cell receptor beta chains below, sequenced in a study of CD8+CD57+ T cells in acquired aplastic anemia. CD8+CD57+ cell expansion, shown by flow cytometry, had occurred in the patients selected for sequencing. Profiles of TCR beta VDJ and CDR3 were generated from a genomic DNA template. One entry per CDR3 protein, called by TCRdb with MiXCR from the reads. The sample yields about 180,000 distinct CDR3 sequences, over 40% seen once. Input material: sorted CD4+, CD8+, or CD8+CD57+ T cells (not recorded which) from PBMCs. The receptor source for this set is a human donor with aplastic anemia.

V and J are TRBV29-1 and TRBJ1-5, with 8 bases matching TRBD1. The germline CDR1 and CDR2 sequences are SQVTM and ANQGSEA. The CDR3 covers 14 residues. V trimming: 2 bases; J trimming: 2 bases; junction bases outside the gene matches: 2. Here the CDR3 DNA reads TGCAGCGTTGAACAGGGGGCCGGCAATCAGCCCCAGCATTTT. Encoded protein: CSVEQGAGNQPQHF.

The chain links TRBV19 to TRBJ2-2; tentatively, D is TRBD1 (5 bases). Between the trimmed V and J ends, which lost 3 bases and 2 bases, there was a span of 16 bases. This CDR3 spans 17 amino acids. Germline V lookup: CDR1 LNHDA, CDR2 SQIVND (reference sequence). The CDR3, as DNA: TGTGCCAGTAGTATTTTGGGCCAGGGCACAAACACCGGGGAGCTGTTTTTT. Translating it yields CASSILGQGTNTGELFF.

This clonotype was counted many times. J is TRBJ2-1 and V is TRBV6-1; the match to TRBD2 covers 8 bases. The CDR3 has 14 residues. The V gene end was trimmed by 7 bases and the J gene end by 10 bases; junction bases not matched to a gene: 12. Germline V gene data show CDR1 as MNHNS and CDR2 as SASEGT. The CDR3 spells CASISGLAGTEQFF. The CDR3 bases are TGTGCCAGCATTAGCGGGCTAGCGGGTACCGAGCAGTTCTTC.

The J gene is TRBJ2-5, the V gene TRBV5-1, with 9 positions matching TRBD2. The CDR3 runs to 16 residues. V dropped 4 bases and J dropped 5; count of bases not matched to a gene: 12. The germline CDR1 and CDR2 sequences are SGHRS and YFSETQ. The CDR3 is CASSPRMAGGRETQYF. The CDR3 nucleotides read TGCGCCAGCAGCCCCAGAATGGCGGGGGGGCGGGAGACCCAGTACTTC.

The chain carries TRBV12-3 or TRBV12-4 and TRBJ2-1, with TRBD1 matching 10 bases. The CDR3 spans 15 residues. V shed 6 bases and J 8 bases; nucleotides not matched to a gene: 10. CDR3 amino acids: CASSPDRGVGDEQFF. As DNA, the CDR3 is TGTGCCAGCAGCCCGGACAGGGGGGTAGGAGATGAGCAGTTCTTC.

This clonotype has ten or more counts. The genes are TRBV5-1 and TRBJ2-2; D gene ambiguous. Germline loops: CDR1 SGHRS, CDR2 YFSETQ. There are 13 residues in the CDR3. Trimming removed 3 bases at V and 4 bases at J, with 7 bases between. The CDR3 DNA reads as TGCGCCAGCAGCTGGGCCGGCACCGGGGAGCTGTTTTTT. It codes for CASSWAGTGELFF.

On this clonotype itself: A read error is possible here, since a much larger clone lies one base away. The chain combines TRBV27 with TRBJ2-7; TRBD2 might be the D (6 bases). This CDR3 has 13 amino acids. The V gene's germline CDR1 is MNHEY and CDR2 SMNVEV (reference sequence). In DNA form, the CDR3 reads TGTGCCAGCAGTTTGGGCGTTCTACGGGAGCGGTACTTC. Amino acid sequence: CASSLGVLRERYF.

Only a few counts were recorded for this clonotype. A single base separates this from a much larger clone, so it may be a read error. The gene calls are TRBV6-2 or TRBV6-3 and TRBJ2-7; no clear D gene. The CDR3 length is 13 residues. V was trimmed by 2 bases and J by 9 bases, leaving 14 bases between them. CDR1 is MNHEY and CDR2 is SVGEGT in the germline V gene. CDR3 coding DNA: TGTGCCAGCAGTTACCCTCCGGGCTCCGTGCAGTACTTC. It encodes CASSYPPGSVQYF.

This chain connects TRBV7-2 to TRBJ2-5; D is uncertain. Germline CDR1 is SGHTA and CDR2 is FQGNSA. Trimming removed 8 bases from V and 1 base from J, with 14 bases in between. The CDR3 loop spans 14 amino acids. CDR3 DNA: TGTGCCAGCGCCAAGAGGTTAACCCAAGAGACCCAGTACTTC. Encoded protein: CASAKRLTQETQYF.

With respect to this clonotype: This could be a read error, since a much larger clone is one nucleotide away. The chain combines TRBV5-1 with TRBJ1-1, with 9 positions matching TRBD1. Per the germline V gene, CDR1 is SGHRS and CDR2 is YFSETQ. The CDR3 contains 15 residues. CDR3 bases: TGCGCCAGCGGCTTGGACAGGGGAATGAACACTGAAGCTTTCTTT. This codes for CASGLDRGMNTEAFF.

The chain combines TRBV19 with TRBJ2-7, with D tentatively TRBD2 (7 bases). This CDR3 is 16 amino acids long. The germline V gene encodes CDR1 LNHDA and CDR2 SQIVND (reference sequence). V dropped 5 bases and J dropped 3 bases, with 20 bases sitting between them. DNA of the CDR3: TGTGCCAGTAGTGGACGACTAGGGAGGGGGAACTACGAGCAGTACTTC. This gives the protein CASSGRLGRGNYEQYF.